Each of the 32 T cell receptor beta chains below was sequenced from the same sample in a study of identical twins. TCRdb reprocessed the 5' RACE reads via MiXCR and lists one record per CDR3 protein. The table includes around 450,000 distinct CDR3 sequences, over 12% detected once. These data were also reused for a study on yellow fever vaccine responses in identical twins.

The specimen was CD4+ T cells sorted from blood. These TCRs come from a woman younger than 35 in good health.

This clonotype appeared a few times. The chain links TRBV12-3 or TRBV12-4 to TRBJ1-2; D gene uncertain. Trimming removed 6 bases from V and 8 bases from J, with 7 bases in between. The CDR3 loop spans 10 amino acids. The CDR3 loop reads CASRRTGYTF. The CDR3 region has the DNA TGTGCCAGCAGGCGCACAGGCTACACCTTC.

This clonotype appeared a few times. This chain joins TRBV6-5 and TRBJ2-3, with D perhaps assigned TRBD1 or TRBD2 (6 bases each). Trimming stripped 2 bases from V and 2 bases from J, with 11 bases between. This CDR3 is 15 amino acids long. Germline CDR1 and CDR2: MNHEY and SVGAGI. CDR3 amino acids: CASSYGGGPTDTQYF. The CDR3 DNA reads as TGTGCCAGCAGTTACGGTGGGGGGCCCACAGATACGCAGTATTTT.

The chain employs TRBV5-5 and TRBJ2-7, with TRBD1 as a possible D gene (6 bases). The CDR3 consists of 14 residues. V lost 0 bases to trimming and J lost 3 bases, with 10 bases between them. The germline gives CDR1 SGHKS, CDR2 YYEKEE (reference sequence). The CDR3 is CASSLERRGYEQYF. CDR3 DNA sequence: TGTGCCAGCAGCTTGGAACGCAGGGGCTACGAGCAGTACTTC.

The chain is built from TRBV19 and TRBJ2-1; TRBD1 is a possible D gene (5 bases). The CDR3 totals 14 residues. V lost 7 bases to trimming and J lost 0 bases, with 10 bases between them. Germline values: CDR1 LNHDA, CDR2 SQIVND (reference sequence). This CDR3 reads CASKGASSYNEQFF. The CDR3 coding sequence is TGTGCCAGTAAAGGGGCTAGCTCCTACAATGAGCAGTTCTTC. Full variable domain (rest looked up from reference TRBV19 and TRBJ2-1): DGGITQSPKYLFRKEGQNVTLSCEQNLNHDAMYWYRQDPGQGLRLIYYSQIVNDFQKGDIAEGYSVSREKKESFPLTVTSAQKNPTAFYLCASKGASSYNEQFFGPGTRLTVL.

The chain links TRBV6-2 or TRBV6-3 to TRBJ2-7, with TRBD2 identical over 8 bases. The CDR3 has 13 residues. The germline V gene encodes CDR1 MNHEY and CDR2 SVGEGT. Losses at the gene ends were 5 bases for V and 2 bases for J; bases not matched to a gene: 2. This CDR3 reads CASSRAGAYEQYF. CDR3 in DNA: TGTGCCAGCAGTCGAGCGGGGGCCTACGAGCAGTACTTC.

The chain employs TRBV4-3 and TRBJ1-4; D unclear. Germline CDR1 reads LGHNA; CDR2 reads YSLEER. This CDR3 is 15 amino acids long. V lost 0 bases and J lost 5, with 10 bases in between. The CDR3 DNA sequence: TGCGCCAGCAGCCAAGAGTACCACTTGAATGAAAAACTGTTTTTT. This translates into CASSQEYHLNEKLFF.

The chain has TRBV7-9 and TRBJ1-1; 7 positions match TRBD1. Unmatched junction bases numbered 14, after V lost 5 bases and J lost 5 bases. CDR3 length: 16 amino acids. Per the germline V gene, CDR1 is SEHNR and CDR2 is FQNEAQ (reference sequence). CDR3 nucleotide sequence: TGTGCCAGCAGCACCCGACAGGGAGGCATTTTAACTGAAGCTTTCTTT. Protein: CASSTRQGGILTEAFF.

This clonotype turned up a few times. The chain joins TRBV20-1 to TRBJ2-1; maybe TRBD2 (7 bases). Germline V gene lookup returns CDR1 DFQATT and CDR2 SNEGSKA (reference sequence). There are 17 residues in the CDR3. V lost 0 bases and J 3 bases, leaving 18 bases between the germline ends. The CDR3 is CSARDLGPGGHYNEQFF. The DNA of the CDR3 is TGCAGTGCTAGAGATCTAGGACCGGGGGGCCACTACAATGAGCAGTTCTTC.

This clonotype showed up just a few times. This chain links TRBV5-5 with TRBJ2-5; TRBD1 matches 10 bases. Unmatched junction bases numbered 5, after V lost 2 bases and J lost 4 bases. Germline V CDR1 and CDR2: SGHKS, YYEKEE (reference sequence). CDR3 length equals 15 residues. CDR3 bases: TGTGCCAGCAGCTTTGTGTGGACAGGGGGAGAGACCCAGTACTTC. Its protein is CASSFVWTGGETQYF.

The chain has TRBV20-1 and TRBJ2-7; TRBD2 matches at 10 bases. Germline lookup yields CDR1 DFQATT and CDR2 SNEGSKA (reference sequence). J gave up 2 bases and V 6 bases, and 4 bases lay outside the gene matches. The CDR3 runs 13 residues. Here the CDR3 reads CSAGTSDAYEQYF. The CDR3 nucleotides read TGCAGTGCCGGGACTAGCGATGCCTACGAGCAGTACTTC.

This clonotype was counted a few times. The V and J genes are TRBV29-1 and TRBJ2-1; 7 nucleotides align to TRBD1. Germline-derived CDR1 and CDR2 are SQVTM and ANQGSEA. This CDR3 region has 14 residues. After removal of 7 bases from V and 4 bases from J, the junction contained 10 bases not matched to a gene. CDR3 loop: CSASLGQVYNEQFF. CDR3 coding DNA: TGCAGCGCTTCATTAGGACAGGTTTACAATGAGCAGTTCTTC.

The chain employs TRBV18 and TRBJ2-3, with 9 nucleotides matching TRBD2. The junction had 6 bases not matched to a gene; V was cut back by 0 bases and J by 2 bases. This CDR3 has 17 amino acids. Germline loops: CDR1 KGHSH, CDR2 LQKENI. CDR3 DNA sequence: TGTGCCAGCTCACCACCCCGCGCGGGAGGGATCACAGATACGCAGTATTTT. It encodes CASSPPRAGGITDTQYF.

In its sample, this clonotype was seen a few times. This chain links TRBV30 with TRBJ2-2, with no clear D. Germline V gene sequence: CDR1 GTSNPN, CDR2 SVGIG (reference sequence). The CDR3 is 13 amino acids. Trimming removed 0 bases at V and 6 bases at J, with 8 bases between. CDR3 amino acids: CAWSVGGAGELFF. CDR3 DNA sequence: TGTGCCTGGAGTGTAGGCGGTGCCGGGGAGCTGTTTTTT.

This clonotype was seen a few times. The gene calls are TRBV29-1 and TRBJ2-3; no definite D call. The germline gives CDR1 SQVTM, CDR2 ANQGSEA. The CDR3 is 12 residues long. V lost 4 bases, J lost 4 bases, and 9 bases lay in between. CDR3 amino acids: CSVARAADTQYF. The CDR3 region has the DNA TGCAGCGTTGCCCGGGCGGCAGATACGCAGTATTTT.

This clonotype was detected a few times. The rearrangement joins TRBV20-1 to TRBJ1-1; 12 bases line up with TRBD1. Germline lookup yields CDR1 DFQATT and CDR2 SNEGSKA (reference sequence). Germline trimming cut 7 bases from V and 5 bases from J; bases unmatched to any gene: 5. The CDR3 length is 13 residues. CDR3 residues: CSGDRGLRTEAFF. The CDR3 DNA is TGCAGTGGGGACAGGGGGCTTAGGACTGAAGCTTTCTTT.

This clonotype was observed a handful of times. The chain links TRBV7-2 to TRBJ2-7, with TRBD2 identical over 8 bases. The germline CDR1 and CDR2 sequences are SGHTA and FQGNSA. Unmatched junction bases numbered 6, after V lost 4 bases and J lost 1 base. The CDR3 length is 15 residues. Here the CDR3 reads CASSSPGTRSYEQYF. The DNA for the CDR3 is TGTGCCAGCAGCTCTCCCGGGACTAGGTCCTACGAGCAGTACTTC.

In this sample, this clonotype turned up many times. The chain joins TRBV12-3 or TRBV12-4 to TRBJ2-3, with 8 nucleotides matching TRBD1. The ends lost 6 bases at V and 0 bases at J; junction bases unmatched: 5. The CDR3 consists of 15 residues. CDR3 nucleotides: TGTGCCAGCAGCGCCGACAGGGGAAGCACAGATACGCAGTATTTT. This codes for CASSADRGSTDTQYF.

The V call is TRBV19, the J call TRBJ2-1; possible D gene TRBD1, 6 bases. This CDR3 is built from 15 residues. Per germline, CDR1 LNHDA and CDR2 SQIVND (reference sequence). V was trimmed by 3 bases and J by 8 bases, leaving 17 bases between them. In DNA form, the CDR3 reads TGTGCCAGTAGTATTAGGACAGATTCCTGGTATGAGCAGTTCTTC. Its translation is CASSIRTDSWYEQFF.

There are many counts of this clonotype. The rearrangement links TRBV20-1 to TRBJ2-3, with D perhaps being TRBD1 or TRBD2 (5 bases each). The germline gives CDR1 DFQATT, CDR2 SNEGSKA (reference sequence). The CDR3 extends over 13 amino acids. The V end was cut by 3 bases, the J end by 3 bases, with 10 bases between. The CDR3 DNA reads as TGCAGTGCTAGCGGGGCAGGGACAGATACGCAGTATTTT. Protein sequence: CSASGAGTDTQYF.

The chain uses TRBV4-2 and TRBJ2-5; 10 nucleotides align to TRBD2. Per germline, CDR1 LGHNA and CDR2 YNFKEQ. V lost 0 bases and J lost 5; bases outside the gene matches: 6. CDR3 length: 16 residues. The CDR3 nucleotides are TGTGCCAGCAGCCAAGATCCGGGACTAGCGACGGAGACCCAGTACTTC. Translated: CASSQDPGLATETQYF.

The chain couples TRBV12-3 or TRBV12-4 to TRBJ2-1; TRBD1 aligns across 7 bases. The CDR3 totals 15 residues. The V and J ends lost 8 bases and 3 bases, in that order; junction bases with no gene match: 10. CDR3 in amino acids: CASGEDRSYYNEQFF. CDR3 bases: TGTGCCAGCGGCGAGGACAGGTCGTACTACAATGAGCAGTTCTTC.

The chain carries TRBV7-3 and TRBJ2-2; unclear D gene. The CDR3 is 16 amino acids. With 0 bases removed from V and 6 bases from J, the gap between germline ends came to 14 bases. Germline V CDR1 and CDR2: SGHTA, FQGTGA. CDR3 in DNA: TGTGCCAGCAGCTTAACCCCCGGTGGGGTGGCCGGGGAGCTGTTTTTT. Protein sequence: CASSLTPGGVAGELFF.

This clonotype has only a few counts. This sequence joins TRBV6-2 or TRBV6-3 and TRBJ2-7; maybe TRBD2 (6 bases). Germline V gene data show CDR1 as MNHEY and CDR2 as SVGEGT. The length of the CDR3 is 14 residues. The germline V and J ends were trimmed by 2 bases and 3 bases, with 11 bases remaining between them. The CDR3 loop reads CASSYVAGNYEQYF. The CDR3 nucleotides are TGTGCCAGCAGTTACGTGGCGGGAAACTACGAGCAGTACTTC.

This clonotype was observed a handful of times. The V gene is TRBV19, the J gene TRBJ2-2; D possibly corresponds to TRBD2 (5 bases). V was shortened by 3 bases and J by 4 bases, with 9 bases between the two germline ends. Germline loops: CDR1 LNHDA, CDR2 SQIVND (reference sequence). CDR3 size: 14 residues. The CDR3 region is CASSIGLITGELFF. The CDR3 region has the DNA TGTGCCAGTAGTATCGGACTGATCACCGGGGAGCTGTTTTTT.

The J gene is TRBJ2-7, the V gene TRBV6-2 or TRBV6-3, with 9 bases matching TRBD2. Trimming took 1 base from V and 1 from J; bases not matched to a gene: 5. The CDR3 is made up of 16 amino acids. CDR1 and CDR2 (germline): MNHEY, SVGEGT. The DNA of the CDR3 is TGTGCCAGCAGTTACTTTAGCGGGAGAAAGTCCTACGAGCAGTACTTC. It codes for CASSYFSGRKSYEQYF.

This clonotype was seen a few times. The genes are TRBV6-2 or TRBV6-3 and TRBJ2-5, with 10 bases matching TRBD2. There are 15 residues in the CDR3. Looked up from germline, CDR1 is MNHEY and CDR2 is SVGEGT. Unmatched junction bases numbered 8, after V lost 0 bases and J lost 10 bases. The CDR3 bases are TGTGCCAGCAGTTACTCGGGGCTAGCGGGAGTAGTCCAGTACTTC. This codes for CASSYSGLAGVVQYF.

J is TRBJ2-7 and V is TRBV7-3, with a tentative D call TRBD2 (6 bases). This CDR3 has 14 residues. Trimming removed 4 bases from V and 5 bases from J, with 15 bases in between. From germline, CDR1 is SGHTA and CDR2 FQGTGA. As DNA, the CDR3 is TGTGCCAGCAGCTCCGGGGTTGGGAGGAACGAGCAGTACTTC. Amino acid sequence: CASSSGVGRNEQYF.

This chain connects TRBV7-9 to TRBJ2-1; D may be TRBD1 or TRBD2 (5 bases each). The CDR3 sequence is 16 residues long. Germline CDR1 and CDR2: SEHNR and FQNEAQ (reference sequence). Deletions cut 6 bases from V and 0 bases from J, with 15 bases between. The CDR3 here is CASSISGTSSYNEQFF. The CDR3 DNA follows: TGTGCCAGCAGTATCTCCGGGACCAGCTCCTACAATGAGCAGTTCTTC.

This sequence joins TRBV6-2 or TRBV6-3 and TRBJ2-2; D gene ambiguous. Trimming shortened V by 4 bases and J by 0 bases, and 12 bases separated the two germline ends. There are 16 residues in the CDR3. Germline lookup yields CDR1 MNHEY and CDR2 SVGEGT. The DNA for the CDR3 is TGTGCCAGCAGTTCTATAGGAGCACCGAACACCGGGGAGCTGTTTTTT. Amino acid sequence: CASSSIGAPNTGELFF.

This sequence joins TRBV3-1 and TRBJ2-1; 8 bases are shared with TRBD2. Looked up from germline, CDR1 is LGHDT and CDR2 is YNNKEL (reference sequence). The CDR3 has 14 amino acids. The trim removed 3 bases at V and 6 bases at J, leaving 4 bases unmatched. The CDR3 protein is CASSHSGLGNEQFF. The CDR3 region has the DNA TGTGCCAGCAGCCACTCGGGACTAGGCAATGAGCAGTTCTTC.

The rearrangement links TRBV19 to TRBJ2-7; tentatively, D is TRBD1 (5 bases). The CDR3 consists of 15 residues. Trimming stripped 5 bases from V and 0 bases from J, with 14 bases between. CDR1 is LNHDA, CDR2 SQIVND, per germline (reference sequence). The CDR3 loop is CASSLKGSSSYEQYF. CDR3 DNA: TGTGCCAGTAGTCTCAAGGGGTCTAGCTCCTACGAGCAGTACTTC. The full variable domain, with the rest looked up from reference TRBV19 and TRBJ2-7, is DGGITQSPKYLFRKEGQNVTLSCEQNLNHDAMYWYRQDPGQGLRLIYYSQIVNDFQKGDIAEGYSVSREKKESFPLTVTSAQKNPTAFYLCASSLKGSSSYEQYFGPGTRLTVT.

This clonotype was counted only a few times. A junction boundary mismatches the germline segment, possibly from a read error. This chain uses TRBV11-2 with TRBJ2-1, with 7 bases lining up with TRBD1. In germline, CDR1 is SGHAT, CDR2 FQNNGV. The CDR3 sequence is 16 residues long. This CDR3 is CASSLTRGSSYTEQFF. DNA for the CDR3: TGTGCCAGCAGCTTAACCAGGGGGAGCTCCTACACTGAGCAGTTCTTC. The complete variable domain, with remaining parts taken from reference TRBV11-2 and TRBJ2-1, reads EAGVAQSPRYKIIEKRQSVAFWCNPISGHATLYWYQQILGQGPKLLIQFQNNGVVDDSQLPKDRFSAERLKGVDSTLKIQPAKLEDSAVYLCASSLTRGSSYTEQFFGPGTRLTVL.